Below, 7 T cell receptor beta chains from the same sample are listed, as sequenced in a study of T cell repertoires in cytomegalovirus infection. TCRdb re-called the reads with MiXCR, one entry per CDR3 protein. The sample records 740,000 or so distinct CDR3 sequences, about 40% being singletons. The sample was PBMCs. Source of these receptors: a human donor in good health (CMV status not recorded). Some clones in this sample may be carry-over from other donors' samples.

The chain is built from TRBV19 and TRBJ1-3; 8 bases map to TRBD1. Germline CDR1 is LNHDA and CDR2 is SQIVND (reference sequence). This CDR3 spans 16 amino acids. Trimming removed 7 bases from V and 3 bases from J; junction bases left unmatched: 11. This CDR3 reads CASKVAGGAYGNTIYF. The CDR3 coding sequence is TGTGCCAGTAAAGTTGCAGGGGGCGCGTATGGAAACACCATATATTTT.

This clonotype was detected ten times or more. The chain carries TRBV7-2 and TRBJ2-5, with D perhaps matching TRBD2 (6 bases). Trimming removed 1 base from V and 2 bases from J, with 11 bases in between. CDR3 length: 15 residues. Per germline, CDR1 SGHTA and CDR2 FQGNSA. Written as DNA, the CDR3 is TGTGCCAGCAGCTTAGTTGGAGGGGAACAAGAGACCCAGTACTTC. Amino acid sequence: CASSLVGGEQETQYF.

The J gene is TRBJ2-7, the V gene TRBV12-3 or TRBV12-4; 11 bases are a match to TRBD2. This CDR3 has 16 amino acids. The V gene end was trimmed by 0 bases and the J gene end by 1 base; junction bases not matched to a gene: 2. The CDR3 loop reads CASSLAASGGSYEQYF. CDR3 DNA sequence: TGTGCCAGCAGTTTAGCCGCTAGCGGGGGGTCCTACGAGCAGTACTTC.

On this clonotype itself: This sequence may be a read error, since a much larger clone differs from it by one base. The chain is built from TRBV28 and TRBJ2-5; 8 bases line up with TRBD1. J was trimmed by 2 bases and V by 10 bases; bases with no gene match: 6. The germline V gene encodes CDR1 MDHEN and CDR2 SYDVKM. CDR3 length: 13 amino acids. The CDR3 is CANRTGRQETQYF. Written as DNA, the CDR3 is TGTGCCAACCGGACAGGGCGGCAAGAGACCCAGTACTTC.

CDR3 DNA: TGTGCCAGCAGCTTAGTGGTGTTTGGTCTAGCGGGGGCCCCCGGGGAGCTGTTTTTT. It encodes CASSLVVFGLAGAPGELFF. The rearrangement uses TRBV7-8 and TRBJ2-2; 10 bases agree with TRBD2. CDR1 is SGHVS, CDR2 FQNEAQ, per germline. J was trimmed by 6 bases and V by 1 base; bases with no gene match: 14. The CDR3 runs 19 residues.

The V gene is TRBV9, the J gene TRBJ1-2; 11 bases align to TRBD1. Germline V gene lookup returns CDR1 SGDLS and CDR2 YYNGEE. The length of the CDR3 is 18 residues. V was pared by 3 bases and J by 3 bases, with 13 bases of the junction left unmatched. The CDR3 spells CASSDHLGQGASDYGYTF. Written as DNA, the CDR3 is TGTGCCAGCAGCGACCATCTTGGACAGGGGGCCTCTGACTATGGCTACACCTTC.

This rearrangement joins TRBV27 to TRBJ2-7; 8 positions agree with TRBD1. This CDR3 comprises 14 residues. Germline V CDR1 and CDR2: MNHEY, SMNVEV (reference sequence). Unmatched junction bases numbered 6, after V lost 5 bases and J lost 3 bases. The CDR3 DNA follows: TGTGCCAGCAGTCGGGCAGGGGGCTTCTACGAGCAGTACTTC. Protein: CASSRAGGFYEQYF.